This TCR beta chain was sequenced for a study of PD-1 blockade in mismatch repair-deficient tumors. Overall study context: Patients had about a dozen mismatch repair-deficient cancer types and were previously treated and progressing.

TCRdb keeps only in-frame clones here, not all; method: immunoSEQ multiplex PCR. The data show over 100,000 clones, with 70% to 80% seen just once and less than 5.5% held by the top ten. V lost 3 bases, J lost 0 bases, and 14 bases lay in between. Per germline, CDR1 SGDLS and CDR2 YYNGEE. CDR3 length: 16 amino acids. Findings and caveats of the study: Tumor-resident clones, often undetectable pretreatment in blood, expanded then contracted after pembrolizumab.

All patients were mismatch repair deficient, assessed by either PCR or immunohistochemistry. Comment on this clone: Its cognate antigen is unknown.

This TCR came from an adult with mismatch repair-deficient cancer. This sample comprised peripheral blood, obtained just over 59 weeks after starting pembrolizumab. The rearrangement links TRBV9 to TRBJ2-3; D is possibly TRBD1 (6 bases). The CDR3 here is CASSAQGIQSTDTQYF. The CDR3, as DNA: TGTGCCAGCAGCGCACAGGGAATCCAAAGCACAGATACGCAGTATTTT.